This record covers a single T cell receptor (beta chain). The data were taken from a study of blood T cell repertoires in COVID-19. Sequencing used immunoSEQ multiplex PCR; TCRdb keeps in-frame clones, though not all of them. This table holds some 300,000 clones, approximately 86% found once. This CDR3 has 15 residues. Germline values: CDR1 LGHNA, CDR2 YSLEER. Trimming pared 0 bases from V and 5 bases from J, leaving 13 bases between. Seattle participants joined during active infection and were tracked over time. The sample comprised peripheral blood. The sequence was obtained from a woman aged 70-85 years with COVID-19, enrolled during active disease. The gene calls are TRBV4-3 and TRBJ2-5; TRBD2 is a possible D gene (6 bases). The CDR3 protein is CASSQEPTSRETQYF. Here the CDR3 DNA reads TGCGCCAGCAGCCAAGAACCTACTAGCCGCGAGACCCAGTACTTC.